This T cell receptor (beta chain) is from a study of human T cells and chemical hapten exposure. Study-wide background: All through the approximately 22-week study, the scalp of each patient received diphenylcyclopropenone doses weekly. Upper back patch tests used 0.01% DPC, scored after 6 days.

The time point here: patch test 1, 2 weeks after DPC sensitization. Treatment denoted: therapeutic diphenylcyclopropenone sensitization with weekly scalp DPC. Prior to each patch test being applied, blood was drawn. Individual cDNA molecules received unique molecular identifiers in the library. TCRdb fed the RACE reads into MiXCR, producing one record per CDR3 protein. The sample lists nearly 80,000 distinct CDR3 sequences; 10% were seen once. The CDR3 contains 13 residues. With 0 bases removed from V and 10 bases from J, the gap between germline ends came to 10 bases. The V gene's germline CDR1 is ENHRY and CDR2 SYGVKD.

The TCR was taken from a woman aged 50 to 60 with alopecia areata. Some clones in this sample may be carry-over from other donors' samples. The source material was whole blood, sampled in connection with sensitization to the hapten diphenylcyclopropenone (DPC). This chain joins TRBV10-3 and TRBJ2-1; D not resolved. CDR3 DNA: TGTGCCATCAGTGAGTCGGGTGGGCCCGAGCAGTTCTTC. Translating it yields CAISESGGPEQFF.